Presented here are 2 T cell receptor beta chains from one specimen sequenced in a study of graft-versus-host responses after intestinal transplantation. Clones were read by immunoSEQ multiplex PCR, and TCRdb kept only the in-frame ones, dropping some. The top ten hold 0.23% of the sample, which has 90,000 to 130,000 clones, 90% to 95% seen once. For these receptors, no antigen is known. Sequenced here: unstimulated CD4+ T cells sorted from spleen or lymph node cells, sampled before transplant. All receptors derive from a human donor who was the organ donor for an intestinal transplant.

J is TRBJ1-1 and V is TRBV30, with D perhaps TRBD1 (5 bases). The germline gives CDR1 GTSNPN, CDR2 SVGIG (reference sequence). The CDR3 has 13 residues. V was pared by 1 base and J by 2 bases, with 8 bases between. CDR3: CAWSGGVNTEAFF. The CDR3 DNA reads TGTGCCTGGAGTGGGGGGGTAAACACTGAAGCTTTCTTT. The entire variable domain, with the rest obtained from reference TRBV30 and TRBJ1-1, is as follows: SQTIHQWPATLVQPVGSPLSLECTVEGTSNPNLYWYRQAAGRGLQLLFYSVGIGQISSEVPQNLSASRPQDRQFILSSKKLLLSDSGFYLCAWSGGVNTEAFFGQGTRLTVV.

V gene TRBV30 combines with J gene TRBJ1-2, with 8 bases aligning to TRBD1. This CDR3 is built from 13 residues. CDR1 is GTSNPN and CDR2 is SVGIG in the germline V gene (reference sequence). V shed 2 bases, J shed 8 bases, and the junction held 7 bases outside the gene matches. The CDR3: CAWSPTGVEGYTF. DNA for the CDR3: TGTGCCTGGAGTCCGACAGGGGTGGAGGGCTACACCTTC. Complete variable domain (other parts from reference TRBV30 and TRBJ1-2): SQTIHQWPATLVQPVGSPLSLECTVEGTSNPNLYWYRQAAGRGLQLLFYSVGIGQISSEVPQNLSASRPQDRQFILSSKKLLLSDSGFYLCAWSPTGVEGYTFGSGTRLTVV.